This T cell receptor (beta chain) is drawn from a study of T cells in Graves' hyperthyroidism and ophthalmopathy. Notes on the study in general: Among clonotypes expanded in thyroid above 0.001, most were also found in blood. Ophthalmopathy, as predicted by the model, came a median roughly 6.5 months after the prediction.

Graves' hyperthyroidism showing no ophthalmopathy progression within 18 months was considered stable. The TCR beta CDR3 regions underwent amplification using RNA transcripts as the source. First-round RT-PCR of the TCR CDR3 relied on the HTBI primer set. A single record per CDR3 protein comes from TCRdb applying MiXCR to the multiplex PCR reads. The sample gives roughly 49,000 distinct CDR3 sequences, roughly 51% of which show up once; more than 30% is in the top ten. Note on this clonotype: The antigen is undetermined.

The CDR3 has 14 amino acids. Deletions cut 0 bases from V and 7 bases from J, with 9 bases between. The chain recombines TRBV12-3 or TRBV12-4 with TRBJ2-2; weak D call: TRBD2 (5 bases). Sequenced: peripheral blood or thyroid tissue (not recorded which). This TCR was sampled from a man aged 18 to 30 with Graves' hyperthyroidism. CDR3 nucleotides: TGTGCCAGCAGTTTAGCGGGAGAGGTCGGGGAGCTGTTTTTT. Translated: CASSLAGEVGELFF.